A selection of T cell receptor beta chains follows, all from one sample in a study of blood T cell repertoires in COVID-19. Libraries were prepared by immunoSEQ multiplex PCR; TCRdb keeps only in-frame clonotypes and omits some of them. Here the sample spans 300,000 to 400,000 clones, around nine tenths being singletons. The material sequenced was peripheral blood. The receptors here all came from a woman between 55 and 75 years old with COVID-19, enrolled during active disease. Each CDR3 is given with its conserved first and last residue. The order of the fields is CDR3 DNA, CDR3 protein, J gene, V gene, clone size, D gene. A D gene is named only where the DNA matches it firmly. Clone size, where shown, is once, few, many, or a class for clones that have expanded.

cdr3_nt: TGTGCCAGCAGACACCAGCGGGGAGGTATGGAGACCCAGTACTTC; cdr3_aa: CASRHQRGGMETQYF; j_call: TRBJ2-5; v_call: TRBV7-2; clone_size: NA; d_call: TRBD2
cdr3_nt: TGTGCTAGTGGTTTGTTCCACCCTCCGGACAGGGAGGATGAAAAACTGTTTTTT; cdr3_aa: CASGLFHPPDREDEKLFF; j_call: TRBJ1-4; v_call: TRBV12-5; clone_size: NA; d_call: TRBD1
cdr3_nt: TGTGCCAGCAGTCAACTCCTAGCGGGGGGCACAGATACGCAGTATTTT; cdr3_aa: CASSQLLAGGTDTQYF; j_call: TRBJ2-3; v_call: TRBV11-1; clone_size: NA; d_call: TRBD2
cdr3_nt: TGTGCCAGCAGCTTAGCGGGGGGAGCAGGGCAGTACTTC; cdr3_aa: CASSLAGGAGQYF; j_call: TRBJ2-7; v_call: TRBV11-2; clone_size: once; d_call: TRBD2
cdr3_nt: TGTGCCAGCAGCTCTACCGCGGGGTTGGGGGAGACCCAGTACTTC; cdr3_aa: CASSSTAGLGETQYF; j_call: TRBJ2-5; v_call: TRBV7-8; clone_size: NA; d_call: NA
cdr3_nt: TGCGCCAGCAACGGACAACGGGACACTGAAGCTTTCTTT; cdr3_aa: CASNGQRDTEAFF; j_call: TRBJ1-1; v_call: TRBV10-1; clone_size: NA; d_call: NA
cdr3_nt: TGTGCCAGCTCACCATCTAGGACAGACTATGGCTACACCTTC; cdr3_aa: CASSPSRTDYGYTF; j_call: TRBJ1-2; v_call: TRBV18; clone_size: NA; d_call: NA
cdr3_nt: TGTGCCAGCAGCTTAATCGCGCGTTCTGGAGAGACCCAGTACTTC; cdr3_aa: CASSLIARSGETQYF; j_call: TRBJ2-5; v_call: TRBV7-9; clone_size: NA; d_call: NA
cdr3_nt: TGTGCCAGCAGCTTAGGTTCAGGGGGCTCCTACGAGCAGTACTTC; cdr3_aa: CASSLGSGGSYEQYF; j_call: TRBJ2-7; v_call: TRBV11-2; clone_size: NA; d_call: TRBD1
cdr3_nt: TGTGCCAGCAGCTTGTTAGGGACAGGGTTAGATACGCAGTATTTT; cdr3_aa: CASSLLGTGLDTQYF; j_call: TRBJ2-3; v_call: TRBV5-5; clone_size: NA; d_call: TRBD1
cdr3_nt: TGTGCCAGCAGCCAAGTTCGACAGGGTGTAGATACGCAGTATTTT; cdr3_aa: CASSQVRQGVDTQYF; j_call: TRBJ2-3; v_call: TRBV3-1/TRBV3-2; clone_size: NA; d_call: TRBD1
cdr3_nt: TGTGCCAGCAGCCAAAACAAGACAGGGAGTAGTAGCTACACCTTC; cdr3_aa: CASSQNKTGSSSYTF; j_call: TRBJ1-2; v_call: TRBV5-5; clone_size: NA; d_call: TRBD1
cdr3_nt: TGTGCCAGCAGCCCTATTTTAGCGGGGGGGCTGAATGAGCAGTTCTTC; cdr3_aa: CASSPILAGGLNEQFF; j_call: TRBJ2-1; v_call: TRBV4-2; clone_size: NA; d_call: TRBD2
cdr3_nt: TGTGCCTGGAGTACCGGACTAGCGGGACGCACAGATACGCAGTATTTT; cdr3_aa: CAWSTGLAGRTDTQYF; j_call: TRBJ2-3; v_call: TRBV30; clone_size: NA; d_call: TRBD2
cdr3_nt: TGCGCCAGCAGCCAACTGCCTAGCGGGGAAGAGGCAGATACGCAGTATTTT; cdr3_aa: CASSQLPSGEEADTQYF; j_call: TRBJ2-3; v_call: TRBV4-3; clone_size: NA; d_call: TRBD2
cdr3_nt: TGCAGCGTTGGGGACTTCATGCAAGAGACCCAGTACTTC; cdr3_aa: CSVGDFMQETQYF; j_call: TRBJ2-5; v_call: TRBV29-1; clone_size: NA; d_call: NA
cdr3_nt: TGTGCCAGCAGCTTAGGTGCGACTAGCGGAGAGACCCAGTACTTC; cdr3_aa: CASSLGATSGETQYF; j_call: TRBJ2-5; v_call: TRBV7-7; clone_size: NA; d_call: TRBD2
cdr3_nt: TGTGCCAGCAGCTTACAGACAGGGCCGGCAGATACGCAGTATTTT; cdr3_aa: CASSLQTGPADTQYF; j_call: TRBJ2-3; v_call: TRBV7-3; clone_size: few; d_call: TRBD1
cdr3_nt: TGTGCCATCAGTGAGACAGGGAATCAATCACCCCTCCACTTT; cdr3_aa: CAISETGNQSPLHF; j_call: TRBJ1-6; v_call: TRBV10-3; clone_size: NA; d_call: NA
cdr3_nt: TGTGCCAGCAGTTACACGCCGCAGGCTAAGGAAGCTTTCTTT; cdr3_aa: CASSYTPQAKEAFF; j_call: TRBJ1-1; v_call: TRBV6-5; clone_size: NA; d_call: NA
cdr3_nt: TGTGCCAGCACCCTCCGGGGGGCAGGGGAGACCCAGTACTTC; cdr3_aa: CASTLRGAGETQYF; j_call: TRBJ2-5; v_call: TRBV3-1/TRBV3-2; clone_size: NA; d_call: NA
cdr3_nt: TGTGCCAGCAGTTCAGACAGCGCGAACACCGGGGAGCTGTTTTTT; cdr3_aa: CASSSDSANTGELFF; j_call: TRBJ2-2; v_call: TRBV25-1; clone_size: NA; d_call: NA
cdr3_nt: TGTGCCTGGAGCCGACAAGATACCGACCAAAACATTCAGTACTTC; cdr3_aa: CAWSRQDTDQNIQYF; j_call: TRBJ2-4; v_call: TRBV30; clone_size: NA; d_call: NA
cdr3_nt: TGTGCCAGCTCACCACGAACACGAACAGATACGCAGTATTTT; cdr3_aa: CASSPRTRTDTQYF; j_call: TRBJ2-3; v_call: TRBV18; clone_size: NA; d_call: NA
cdr3_nt: TGTGCCAGCAGCCCTATCATTGGACAGGGGGCCCCAGGAATTTCCTATGGCTACACCTTC; cdr3_aa: CASSPIIGQGAPGISYGYTF; j_call: TRBJ1-2; v_call: TRBV14; clone_size: NA; d_call: TRBD1
cdr3_nt: TGTGCCAGCAGCTTCGAGTTTGGCTACACCTTC; cdr3_aa: CASSFEFGYTF; j_call: TRBJ1-2; v_call: TRBV5-6; clone_size: few; d_call: NA
cdr3_nt: TGTGCCAGCAGCTTGGGACTAGCGGGGAGCACAGATACGCAGTATTTT; cdr3_aa: CASSLGLAGSTDTQYF; j_call: TRBJ2-3; v_call: TRBV7-7; clone_size: NA; d_call: TRBD2
cdr3_nt: TGTGCCAGCATCCTCCGGGGGGCTTGGGAAAAACTGTTTTTT; cdr3_aa: CASILRGAWEKLFF; j_call: TRBJ1-4; v_call: TRBV2; clone_size: NA; d_call: NA
cdr3_nt: TGTGCCAGCAGCGGACTAGCGGGGACCTACGACGGGGAGCTGTTTTTT; cdr3_aa: CASSGLAGTYDGELFF; j_call: TRBJ2-2; v_call: TRBV21-1; clone_size: once; d_call: NA
cdr3_nt: TGCGCCAGCAGCTTACGGGACAGGCCAAATCAGCCCCAGCATTTT; cdr3_aa: CASSLRDRPNQPQHF; j_call: TRBJ1-5; v_call: TRBV5-1; clone_size: once; d_call: TRBD1
cdr3_nt: TGTGCCAGCAGCGGGACAGGGGTCCCAGATACGCAGTATTTT; cdr3_aa: CASSGTGVPDTQYF; j_call: TRBJ2-3; v_call: TRBV2; clone_size: NA; d_call: TRBD1
cdr3_nt: TGTGCCAGCAGCCCCCCTAGCGGGGGGGCCCACAATGAGCAGTTCTTC; cdr3_aa: CASSPPSGGAHNEQFF; j_call: TRBJ2-1; v_call: TRBV7-9; clone_size: NA; d_call: TRBD2
cdr3_nt: TGTGCCAGCATCGACGACTTTACACGAGGCTACACCTTC; cdr3_aa: CASIDDFTRGYTF; j_call: TRBJ1-2; v_call: TRBV6-6; clone_size: NA; d_call: NA
cdr3_nt: TGTGCCAGCAGCCCAGGGTACCGCACAGATACGCAGTATTTT; cdr3_aa: CASSPGYRTDTQYF; j_call: TRBJ2-3; v_call: TRBV11-3; clone_size: NA; d_call: NA
cdr3_nt: TGTGCCAGCAGTACATATAGCACAGATACGCAGTATTTT; cdr3_aa: CASSTYSTDTQYF; j_call: TRBJ2-3; v_call: TRBV6-5; clone_size: NA; d_call: NA
cdr3_nt: TGTGCCTGGAGTGGGGGGGACAGGGTCTACGAGCAGTACTTC; cdr3_aa: CAWSGGDRVYEQYF; j_call: TRBJ2-7; v_call: TRBV30; clone_size: NA; d_call: TRBD1
cdr3_nt: TGTGCCATCAGAGGGACAGGGGACAACTATGGCTACACCTTC; cdr3_aa: CAIRGTGDNYGYTF; j_call: TRBJ1-2; v_call: TRBV10-3; clone_size: NA; d_call: TRBD1
cdr3_nt: TGCGCCAGCAGCTTGCAGGGCAGCTCTGAAAAACTGTTTTTT; cdr3_aa: CASSLQGSSEKLFF; j_call: TRBJ1-4; v_call: TRBV5-1; clone_size: NA; d_call: NA
cdr3_nt: TGTGCCTGGAGTGCTAGCGGGGGCCTGGATGAGCAGTTCTTC; cdr3_aa: CAWSASGGLDEQFF; j_call: TRBJ2-1; v_call: TRBV30; clone_size: NA; d_call: TRBD2
cdr3_nt: TGTGCCAGCAGCACCCGATTGACAGGGGGAGAGACCCAGTACTTC; cdr3_aa: CASSTRLTGGETQYF; j_call: TRBJ2-5; v_call: TRBV6-5; clone_size: NA; d_call: TRBD1
cdr3_nt: TGTGCCAGCTCACCACCGCTCAGGAAAAATACGCAGTATTTT; cdr3_aa: CASSPPLRKNTQYF; j_call: TRBJ2-3; v_call: TRBV18; clone_size: NA; d_call: NA
cdr3_nt: TGTGCCAGCAGCCCACGACATACCTCTGGAAACACCATATATTTT; cdr3_aa: CASSPRHTSGNTIYF; j_call: TRBJ1-3; v_call: TRBV11-1; clone_size: few; d_call: NA
cdr3_nt: TGTGCCAGCAGTGTCCGGACAGGCTTGAATGAAAAACTGTTTTTT; cdr3_aa: CASSVRTGLNEKLFF; j_call: TRBJ1-4; v_call: TRBV25-1; clone_size: NA; d_call: TRBD1
cdr3_nt: TGTGCCAGCAGCTTAAGGGCAGGGCCATTGAACACTGAAGCTTTCTTT; cdr3_aa: CASSLRAGPLNTEAFF; j_call: TRBJ1-1; v_call: TRBV11-2; clone_size: NA; d_call: NA
cdr3_nt: TGTGCCAGCAGTTACGGGGGCGCTTCAAGCCAGCCCCAGCATTTT; cdr3_aa: CASSYGGASSQPQHF; j_call: TRBJ1-5; v_call: TRBV6-6; clone_size: NA; d_call: NA
cdr3_nt: TGTGCCAGCAGCCTACAGGGGTCTGAAGCTTTCTTT; cdr3_aa: CASSLQGSEAFF; j_call: TRBJ1-1; v_call: TRBV3-1/TRBV3-2; clone_size: NA; d_call: TRBD1